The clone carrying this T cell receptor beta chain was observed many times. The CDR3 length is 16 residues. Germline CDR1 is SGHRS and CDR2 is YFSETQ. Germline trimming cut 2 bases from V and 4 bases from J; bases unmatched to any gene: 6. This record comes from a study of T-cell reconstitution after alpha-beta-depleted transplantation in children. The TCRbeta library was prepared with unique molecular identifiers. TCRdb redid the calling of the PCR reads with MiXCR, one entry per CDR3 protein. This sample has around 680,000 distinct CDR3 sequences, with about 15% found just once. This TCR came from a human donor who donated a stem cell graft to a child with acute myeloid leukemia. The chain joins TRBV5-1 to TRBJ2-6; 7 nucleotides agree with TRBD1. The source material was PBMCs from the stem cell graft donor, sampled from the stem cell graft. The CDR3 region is CASSLTGDSGANVLTF. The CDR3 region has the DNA TGCGCCAGCAGCTTAACAGGGGATTCCGGGGCCAACGTCCTGACTTTC.